This passage covers 3 T cell receptor beta chains from one sample sequenced in a study of T cells in Graves' hyperthyroidism and ophthalmopathy. RNA transcripts gave rise to amplified TCR beta CDR3 regions. Primed by the HTBI set, a first-round RT-PCR was run on the TCR CDR3. TCRdb used MiXCR to reprocess the multiplex PCR reads, holding one entry per CDR3 protein. This table has 300,000 to 450,000 distinct CDR3 sequences, around 14% appearing once. The sample consisted of blood. These receptors all stem from a woman younger than 45 with Graves' hyperthyroidism.

This clonotype has at least ten counts. This chain uses TRBV29-1 with TRBJ2-3; TRBD2 matches 9 bases. The length of the CDR3 is 16 residues. The J segment lost 2 bases and the V segment lost 1 base, leaving 7 bases of the junction unmatched. Germline assignment: CDR1 SQVTM and CDR2 ANQGSEA. The CDR3: CSVEGGLAGLTDTQYF. CDR3 in DNA: TGCAGCGTTGAAGGTGGGCTAGCGGGGCTCACAGATACGCAGTATTTT.

This clonotype was counted ten times or more. This chain connects TRBV11-2 to TRBJ1-5, with TRBD1 matching 10 bases. CDR3 length: 14 residues. The trim removed 3 bases at V and 6 bases at J, leaving 2 bases unmatched. The germline V gene encodes CDR1 SGHAT and CDR2 FQNNGV. CDR3 amino acids: CASSLTGGSQPQHF. The CDR3 nucleotides read TGTGCCAGCAGCTTGACAGGGGGCTCTCAGCCCCAGCATTTT.

Worth noting for this clonotype: This may stem from a read error, because a much larger clone lies one nucleotide away. No conserved phenylalanine or tryptophan is present at the end of the CDR3, so a read error is the likely explanation. The chain is built from TRBV12-3 or TRBV12-4 and TRBJ1-2; D gene unclear. The CDR3 runs 13 residues. Trimming removed 2 bases at V and 1 base at J, with 5 bases between. The CDR3 reads CASSLQDNYGYTS. In DNA, the CDR3 is TGTGCCAGCAGTTTACAGGATAACTATGGCTACACCTCC.